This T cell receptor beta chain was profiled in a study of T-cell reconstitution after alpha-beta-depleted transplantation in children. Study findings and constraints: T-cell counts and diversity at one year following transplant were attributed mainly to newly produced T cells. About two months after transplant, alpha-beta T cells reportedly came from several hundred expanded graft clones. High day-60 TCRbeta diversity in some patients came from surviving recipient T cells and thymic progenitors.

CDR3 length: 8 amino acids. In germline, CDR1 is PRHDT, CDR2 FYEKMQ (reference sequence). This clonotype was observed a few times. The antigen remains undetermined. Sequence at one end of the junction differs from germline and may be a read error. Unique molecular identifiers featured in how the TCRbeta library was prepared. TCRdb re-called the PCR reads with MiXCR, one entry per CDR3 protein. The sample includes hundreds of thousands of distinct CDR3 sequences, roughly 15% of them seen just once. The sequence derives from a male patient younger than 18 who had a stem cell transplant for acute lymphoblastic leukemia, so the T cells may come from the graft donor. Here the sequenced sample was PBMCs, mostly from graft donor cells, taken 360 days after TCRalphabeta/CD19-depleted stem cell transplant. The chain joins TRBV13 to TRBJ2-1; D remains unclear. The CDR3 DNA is TGTGCCGCCCACCCTAGGATCTTC. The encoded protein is CAAHPRIF.